The rows below give T cell receptor beta chains drawn from one sample of a study of blood T cell repertoires in COVID-19. Generated by immunoSEQ multiplex PCR, the TCRdb table keeps only in-frame clones and is missing some. This sample has 60,000 to 75,000 clones, with less than 80% found just once. Sample: peripheral blood. Receptor source: a man aged 60 to 69 with active or convalescent COVID-19. CDR3s include the opening cysteine and the closing phenylalanine or tryptophan. Each record gives: V gene, clone size, J gene, D gene, CDR3 DNA, CDR3 protein. D genes are given only for firm matches. Expanded clones get a size class; other rows say once, few or many, or leave the size out.

TRBV2	once	TRBJ1-3	.	TGTGCCAGCACCCGGGACATCAGCTCTGGAAACACCATATATTTT	CASTRDISSGNTIYF
TRBV29-1	.	TRBJ1-2	TRBD1	TGCAGCGTTGATCGGTTGACAGGGCGAAATAACTATGGCTACACCTTC	CSVDRLTGRNNYGYTF
TRBV5-6	.	TRBJ2-3	.	TGTGCCAGCAGCTCCGGGGGAGATGCAGATACGCAGTATTTT	CASSSGGDADTQYF
TRBV9	.	TRBJ2-1	TRBD2	TGTGCCAGCAGCCCACGGGGGGGGGACCGCCACGGTACTAGCAATGAGCAGTTCTTC	CASSPRGGDRHGTSNEQFF
TRBV3-1/TRBV3-2	.	TRBJ1-1	TRBD1	TGTGCCAGCAGCCTCGGACAGGGTACGAGCGCTTTCTTT	CASSLGQGTSAFF
TRBV7-2	.	TRBJ1-3	.	TGTGCCAGCAGCTTACAGGGAATCGGGTCCGGAAACACCATATATTTT	CASSLQGIGSGNTIYF
TRBV19	.	TRBJ2-3	TRBD1	TGTGCCAGTAGTACAGACAGGGGGCTTAAAGATACGCAGTATTTT	CASSTDRGLKDTQYF
TRBV7-3	.	TRBJ1-1	.	TGTGCCAGCAGCTTATCCGGGAACACTGAAGCTTTCTTT	CASSLSGNTEAFF
TRBV4-2	.	TRBJ1-4	.	TGTGCCAGCACCCAAGGGGCTGTAAACGAAAAACTGTTTTTT	CASTQGAVNEKLFF
TRBV6-5	.	TRBJ2-7	.	TGTGCCAGCAGTACCACAGGGTTTGCGCAGTACTTC	CASSTTGFAQYF
TRBV19	.	TRBJ1-1	.	TGTGCAAGTAATCGGTTGAACACTGAAGCTTTCTTT	CASNRLNTEAFF
TRBV30	.	TRBJ1-1	.	TGTGCCTGGACTATTTTGAACACTGAAGCTTTCTTT	CAWTILNTEAFF
TRBV5-8	.	TRBJ1-4	TRBD1	TGTGCCAGCAGCCCCCTTAAGGGGGCGCTTGCTAATGAAAAACTGTTTTTT	CASSPLKGALANEKLFF
TRBV11-2	few	TRBJ1-2	TRBD1	TGTGCCAGCAGCTTAGGGACAGGGTCTGGAGGCTACACCTTC	CASSLGTGSGGYTF
TRBV6-2/TRBV6-3	.	TRBJ1-5	.	TGTGCCAGCAGTACGGGAGGTCAGCCCCAGCATTTT	CASSTGGQPQHF
TRBV5-6	.	TRBJ2-2	.	TGTGCCAGCAGCCATTTGATGGTAGGGGGTAACACCGGGGAGCTGTTTTTT	CASSHLMVGGNTGELFF
TRBV28	.	TRBJ1-5	.	TGTGCCAGCAGTTTAGCCGGTCAGCCCCAGCATTTT	CASSLAGQPQHF
TRBV19	.	TRBJ2-1	.	TGTGCCAGTAGTATGGCCGAAAGCTCCTACAATGAGCAGTTCTTC	CASSMAESSYNEQFF
TRBV18	.	TRBJ1-1	.	TGTGCCAGCTCACCACAATCAGGGGCGGACACTGAAGCTTTCTTT	CASSPQSGADTEAFF
TRBV5-1	few	TRBJ2-5	.	TGCGCCAGCAGCGAGACTACAGAGACCCAGTACTTC	CASSETTETQYF
TRBV27	.	TRBJ2-7	TRBD1	TGTGCCAGCAGTTTATCGCCGGACCGGACAGGGACGAACTCCTACGAGCAGTACTTC	CASSLSPDRTGTNSYEQYF
TRBV2	.	TRBJ2-1	TRBD2	TGTGCCAGCAAGCCTAGCGGGGACAACAATGAGCAGTTCTTC	CASKPSGDNNEQFF
TRBV6-1	many	TRBJ2-7	TRBD2	TGTGCCAGCAGAGAAGAGACTAGCGGATCCTACGAGCAGTACTTC	CASREETSGSYEQYF
TRBV27	.	TRBJ2-1	TRBD1	TGTGCCAGCAGTTCGGGACAGGGCGCGGGGTTCTTC	CASSSGQGAGFF
TRBV10-3	few	TRBJ1-1	.	TGTGCCATCAGTGAGGTGGACTCGGCTGAAGCTTTCTTT	CAISEVDSAEAFF
TRBV9	.	TRBJ2-1	.	TGTGCCAGCAGCATAGGAGGGCTTGAGAATGAGCAGTTCTTC	CASSIGGLENEQFF
TRBV7-8	.	TRBJ2-5	TRBD1	TGTGCCAGCAGCGAAAACAGGGGTTCGGAAGAGACCCAGTACTTC	CASSENRGSEETQYF
TRBV5-1	.	TRBJ2-2	TRBD1	TGCGCCAGCAGGGACAGGGAGGCCGGGGAGCTGTTTTTT	CASRDREAGELFF
TRBV6-1	few	TRBJ2-3	.	TGTGCCAGCAGTGAAGCTTACACAGATACGCAGTATTTT	CASSEAYTDTQYF
TRBV6-5	.	TRBJ2-3	.	TGTGCCAGCAGACGGGAGATCACAGATACGCAGTATTTT	CASRREITDTQYF
TRBV5-1	once	TRBJ2-2	.	TGCGCCAGCAGGAGGGAGGAGAACACCGGGGAGCTGTTTTTT	CASRREENTGELFF
TRBV4-2	.	TRBJ1-5	TRBD1	TGTGCCAGCAGCCAAGATGGTAGGGGGCGTAGCAATCAGCCCCAGCATTTT	CASSQDGRGRSNQPQHF
TRBV5-1	.	TRBJ2-7	.	TGCGCCAGCAGCTCTGAACAGGGGAGGGAGCAGTACTTC	CASSSEQGREQYF
TRBV6-2/TRBV6-3	.	TRBJ1-6	TRBD1	TGTGCCAGCAGTTACTCGGAGACGGACAGGGATAATTCACCCCTCCACTTT	CASSYSETDRDNSPLHF
TRBV9	.	TRBJ2-1	TRBD2	TGTGCCAGCAGCGTCATTGGAGCGGGGGGCCCCAATGAGCAGTTCTTC	CASSVIGAGGPNEQFF
TRBV25-1	.	TRBJ1-6	TRBD1	TGTGCCAGCAGTGAGAACAGGGGGTGGAATTCACCCCTCCACTTT	CASSENRGWNSPLHF
TRBV2	.	TRBJ2-3	.	TGTGCCAGCGGGGGGGGGCGGACGTTCTGGGATACGCAGTATTTT	CASGGGRTFWDTQYF
TRBV18	.	TRBJ1-6	.	TGTGCCAGCACGCGGACGGACATCTATAATTCACCCCTCCACTTT	CASTRTDIYNSPLHF
TRBV27	many	TRBJ1-5	.	TGTGCCAGCAGTTTCTGGCGGCAGCCCCAGCATTTT	CASSFWRQPQHF
TRBV3-1/TRBV3-2	.	TRBJ2-7	TRBD2	TGTGCCAGCAGCCAAGTCATGACTAGCGGGGAGCAGTACTTC	CASSQVMTSGEQYF
TRBV19	.	TRBJ1-5	.	TGTGCCAGTAGTCCAGGCCCATCTTTGCAGCCCCAGCATTTT	CASSPGPSLQPQHF
TRBV5-4	few	TRBJ1-2	TRBD1	TGTGCCAGCAGCTCTGGACAGGTCGATGGCTACACCTTC	CASSSGQVDGYTF
TRBV28	.	TRBJ2-3	TRBD2	TGTGCCAGCAGCCGTAAGCGGGGCGGGGGAGATACGCAGTATTTT	CASSRKRGGGDTQYF
TRBV30	.	TRBJ1-4	.	TGTGCCTGGAGCCGAAGAGGGAGTGGTGAAAAACTGTTTTTT	CAWSRRGSGEKLFF
TRBV6-6	many	TRBJ1-1	TRBD1	TGTGCCAGCAGCAACGGACAGGGGAGAAACACTGAAGCTTTCTTT	CASSNGQGRNTEAFF
TRBV23-1	.	TRBJ2-3	.	TGCGCCAGCAGTAAGAGGAACACAGATACGCAGTATTTT	CASSKRNTDTQYF
TRBV6-2/TRBV6-3	few	TRBJ1-1	.	TGTGCCAGCAGTTACGAGTACACTGAAGCTTTCTTT	CASSYEYTEAFF
TRBV25-1	.	TRBJ2-7	TRBD1	TGTGCCAGCAGTAGGACAGGGGCGTTCTACGAGCAGTACTTC	CASSRTGAFYEQYF
TRBV2	.	TRBJ2-5	.	TGTGCCAGCATTATAAATGTACTCCAAGAGACCCAGTACTTC	CASIINVLQETQYF
TRBV10-1	.	TRBJ2-3	TRBD2	TGCGCCAGTCCCCAGCGGGGTGCCCTGAGCACAGATACGCAGTATTTT	CASPQRGALSTDTQYF
TRBV5-1	.	TRBJ2-5	TRBD1	TGCGCCAGCAGCTTGGGACAGGGTGAGACCCAGTACTTC	CASSLGQGETQYF
TRBV7-7	.	TRBJ2-1	TRBD2	TGTGCCAGCAGCTTATTAGGCGGGGGGGATTACAATGAGCAGTTCTTC	CASSLLGGGDYNEQFF
TRBV7-3	few	TRBJ2-5	.	TGTGCCAGCAGCGTATCCGGGGTCCAAGAGACCCAGTACTTC	CASSVSGVQETQYF
TRBV2	.	TRBJ2-1	TRBD1	TGTGCCAGCAGGGGGGAAGGGGGCTCCGACAATGAGCAGTTCTTC	CASRGEGGSDNEQFF
TRBV3-1/TRBV3-2	many	TRBJ1-1	TRBD1	TGTGCCAGCAGCCGAGGGACAGCGAACACTGAAGCTTTCTTT	CASSRGTANTEAFF
TRBV18	.	TRBJ2-5	TRBD2	TGTGCCAGCTCACCGCAGGTTCAAGGACTAGGGCGAGAGACCCAGTACTTC	CASSPQVQGLGRETQYF
TRBV5-4	.	TRBJ2-7	.	TGTGCCAGCAGCTTTTCAGGGTTTCCCGAGCAGTACTTC	CASSFSGFPEQYF
TRBV4-3	.	TRBJ1-4	.	TGCGCCAGCAGCCAAGGTTATGGGCGTCGATCCGAAAAACTGTTTTTT	CASSQGYGRRSEKLFF
TRBV12-3/TRBV12-4	.	TRBJ2-1	TRBD2	TGTGCCAGCACCGCGACTAGCTTGGGTGAGCAGTTCTTC	CASTATSLGEQFF